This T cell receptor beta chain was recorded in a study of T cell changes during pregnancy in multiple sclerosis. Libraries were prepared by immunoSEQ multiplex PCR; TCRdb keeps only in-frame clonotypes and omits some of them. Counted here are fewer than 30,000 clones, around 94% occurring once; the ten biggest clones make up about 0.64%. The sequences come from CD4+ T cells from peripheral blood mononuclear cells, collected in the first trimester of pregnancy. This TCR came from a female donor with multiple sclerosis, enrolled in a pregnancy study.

The CDR3 DNA reads as TGTGCCAGCAGCCGAAGAGGGCGGCCGGGTGATCCCGGGGAGCTGTTTTTT. Translation: CASSRRGRPGDPGELFF. The rearrangement uses TRBV4-2 and TRBJ2-2; perhaps TRBD2 as D (5 bases). Trimming cost V 4 bases and J 6 bases, with 21 bases left between them. CDR1 and CDR2 from the germline V gene are LGHNA and YNFKEQ. The CDR3 contains 17 residues.